The rows below give T cell receptor beta chains drawn from one sample of a study of T-cell memory formation after mild COVID-19. Via MiXCR, TCRdb re-called the 5' RACE reads, giving one row per CDR3 protein. Seen here are around 110,000 distinct CDR3 sequences, approximately 15% observed once, and the top ten hold 35% to 50%. The sequenced material came from PBMCs or a T cell subset sorted from them (not recorded which). These receptors were obtained from a man aged 18 to 35 who had mild COVID-19 (a few samples of this study predate the infection). Cell type and time point are not known. CDR3s include the opening cysteine and the closing phenylalanine or tryptophan.

TRBV4-3	TRBJ2-1	CASSDPGVGSDNEQFF
TRBV6-5	TRBJ2-1	CASSYSTPLDWENEQFF
TRBV6-2/TRBV6-3	TRBJ2-5	CASSYGVAGLQETQYF
TRBV21-1	TRBJ1-1	CASSKKEFVRFGAFF
TRBV7-4	TRBJ1-5	CASSLGPGCNQPQHF
TRBV29-1	TRBJ2-1	CSVELRGANNEQFF
TRBV7-9	TRBJ2-5	CASSLDGTAHETQYF
TRBV5-5	TRBJ2-6	CASSLGVWAHSVGANVLTF
TRBV6-6	TRBJ1-5	CASSTTGSIQPQHF
TRBV7-9	TRBJ1-1	CASSLRGGWGNTEAFF
TRBV15	TRBJ1-1	CATSRARGWDTEAFF
TRBV7-9	TRBJ2-2	CASSSVAGLHTGELFF
TRBV20-1	TRBJ2-7	CSALGGPGGQYEQYF
TRBV6-5	TRBJ2-4	CASSPRRGDKNIQYF
TRBV2	TRBJ2-2	CASSTGPAAGELFF
TRBV10-3	TRBJ1-3	CAISEGQGPSGNTIYF
TRBV7-2	TRBJ2-7	CASCEGGPYEQYF
TRBV20-1	TRBJ1-1	CSARDDRGNTEAFF
TRBV4-1	TRBJ1-2	CASSQPGTVYGYTF
TRBV6-2/TRBV6-3	TRBJ1-1	CASSWTATEAFF